This T cell receptor (beta chain) was sequenced for a study of blood T cell repertoires in COVID-19. Study-wide context: T cells, B-cell-depleted T cells, or PBMCs supplied cDNA or gDNA.

Assignments of participants to cohorts depended upon their own reported clinical history. V lost 10 bases, J lost 4 bases, and 7 bases stayed unmatched. The CDR3 is 13 amino acids. CDR1 is MNHNY, CDR2 SVGAGI, per germline (reference sequence). Sequenced by immunoSEQ multiplex PCR; TCRdb stores in-frame clones only, minus some. The sample shows roughly 250,000 clones, approximately 90% of them seen only once. This TCR was sampled from a woman in her late teens or twenties who had recovered from COVID-19. The chain employs TRBV6-6 and TRBJ1-2; 9 bases fit TRBD1. Sequencing was done on a sample of PBMCs or T cells enriched from blood (not recorded which). The DNA of the CDR3 is TGTGCCACCTCTGTGGGACAGGGCTATGGCTACACCTTC. Its translation: CATSVGQGYGYTF.